Below, one TCR beta chain is given with its context. The CDR3 totals 12 residues. CDR1 is LNHDA and CDR2 is SQIVND in the germline V gene (reference sequence). V was pared by 9 bases and J by 1 base, with 9 bases between. This sample was included in a study of blood T cell repertoires in COVID-19. Background on the study: Specimens from acute and convalescent COVID-19 originated in the United States, Italy and Spain.

Method: immunoSEQ multiplex PCR; TCRdb's copy keeps in-frame clones and lacks some. The table lists some 190,000 clones, roughly 80% of them singletons. This receptor was identified in a man aged 55 to 69 with acute or convalescent COVID-19. The chain links TRBV19 to TRBJ1-1; D not resolved. The source material was peripheral blood. The CDR3 spells CASYYGNTEAFF. The CDR3 nucleotides are TGTGCCAGCTACTACGGGAACACTGAAGCTTTCTTT.